This entry features one TCR beta chain sequence. Its antigen is undetermined. The CDR3 is made up of 14 amino acids. Germline loops: CDR1 MDHEN, CDR2 SYDVKM. Trimming removed 4 bases from V and 3 bases from J; junction bases left unmatched: 1. Sequenced by immunoSEQ multiplex PCR; TCRdb stores in-frame clones only, minus some. Of under 20,000 clones detected, over 65% appear once; the ten largest clones hold less than 10%. This entry comes from a study of tumor-infiltrating lymphocytes in localized non-small cell lung cancer. Points from the study as a whole: Higher tumor T cell infiltration than in uninvolved lung was supported by TCRbeta sequencing.

The sample taken for sequencing was lung tumor tissue. This TCR derives from a human donor with non-small cell lung cancer. V is TRBV28 and J is TRBJ1-3; 9 bases are a match to TRBD1. This CDR3 reads CASSWTGVGNTIYF. The CDR3 region has the DNA TGTGCCAGCAGTTGGACAGGGGTTGGAAACACCATATATTTT.